This is a list of T cell receptor beta chains from one sample in a study of Graves' ophthalmopathy and Graves' hyperthyroidism. TCRdb re-called the multiplex PCR reads with MiXCR, one entry per CDR3 protein. The sample contains just over 600,000 distinct CDR3 sequences, about 24% of which appear only once. Sample: peripheral blood. The receptors were sampled from a woman aged 18 to 35 with stable Graves' hyperthyroidism. Some clones in this sample may be carry-over from other donors' samples. The CDR3 runs from the conserved cysteine through the conserved F or W. D genes are given only for firm matches. Clone sizes are given selectively: once, few, many, or a class where the clone is expanded.

many	TRBV28	TRBJ1-2	NA	CASRPHGQVNYGYTF	TGTGCCAGCAGGCCCCACGGGCAGGTTAACTATGGCTACACCTTC
many	TRBV6-1	TRBJ2-7	NA	CASSDHRLVSYEQYF	TGTGCCAGCAGTGATCATAGACTAGTGAGCTACGAGCAGTACTTC
NA	TRBV25-1	TRBJ2-5	TRBD1	CASSHPGQGDLARETQYF	TGTGCCAGCAGTCATCCGGGACAGGGAGACCTAGCACGGGAGACCCAGTACTTC
NA	TRBV20-1	TRBJ2-7	NA	CSAQSERGLYRTYEQYF	TGCAGTGCCCAAAGTGAGAGAGGACTCTATAGGACCTACGAGCAGTACTTC
many	TRBV10-2	TRBJ2-7	TRBD2	CASSECCGGIHEQYF	TGCGCCAGCAGTGAGTGTTGCGGGGGGATCCACGAGCAGTACTTC
NA	TRBV11-2	TRBJ2-5	TRBD2	CASSLRGGARETQYF	TGTGCCAGCAGCCTCCGCGGGGGGGCCCGGGAGACCCAGTACTTC
NA	TRBV11-2	TRBJ1-6	NA	CASSFQGSSPLHF	TGTGCCAGCAGCTTCCAGGGGTCTTCACCCCTCCACTTT
NA	TRBV28	TRBJ2-5	TRBD2	CASIPSGRGETQYF	TGTGCCAGCATTCCTAGCGGGAGAGGAGAGACCCAGTACTTC
many	TRBV11-2	TRBJ2-7	TRBD2	CASSSPSGRTYEQYF	TGTGCCAGCAGCTCTCCTAGCGGGAGAACGTACGAGCAGTACTTC
many	TRBV19	TRBJ1-2	TRBD1	CASSSDGQGQSGYTF	TGTGCCAGTAGTTCCGATGGACAGGGGCAATCTGGCTACACCTTC